The rows below give T cell receptor beta chains drawn from one sample of a study of Tregs in tolerant kidney transplant recipients. Assay used: immunoSEQ multiplex PCR; TCRdb lists only in-frame clones, some missing. The repertoire includes 75,000 to 95,000 clones, around 94% of them detected once, and approximately 4.8% sits in the top ten. What was sequenced was CD8+ T cells from blood. These receptors were collected from a human donor in good health. CDR3s include the opening cysteine and the closing phenylalanine or tryptophan. The D gene is left open where the match is weak.

V gene: TRBV4-2
D gene: -
CDR3 protein: CASRGGKRGFTEAFF

V gene: TRBV7-6
D gene: -
CDR3 protein: CASGLGTEAFF

V gene: TRBV6-5
D gene: -
CDR3 protein: CASSGITKTQYF

V gene: TRBV10-1
D gene: -
CDR3 protein: CASATSTDTQYF

V gene: TRBV6-6
D gene: -
CDR3 protein: CASSSTGNEQFF

V gene: TRBV27
D gene: -
CDR3 protein: CASSLSHYFGTNTGELFF

V gene: TRBV9
D gene: -
CDR3 protein: CASSLRDGSSYNSPLHF

V gene: TRBV5-1
D gene: -
CDR3 protein: CASSLSLANEQFF

V gene: TRBV27
D gene: TRBD1
CDR3 protein: CASSDTGGGYEQYF

V gene: TRBV19
D gene: -
CDR3 protein: CASSIGVNEQYF

V gene: TRBV7-2
D gene: -
CDR3 protein: CASSLRRGGTEAFF

V gene: TRBV5-1
D gene: -
CDR3 protein: CASSLTPGTGSLYYGYTF

V gene: TRBV7-8
D gene: -
CDR3 protein: CASSHPPGPQLSYEQYF

V gene: TRBV6-5
D gene: -
CDR3 protein: CASSSSDSYEQYF

V gene: TRBV7-2
D gene: TRBD2
CDR3 protein: CASSRGVSTDTQYF

V gene: TRBV2
D gene: TRBD1
CDR3 protein: CASRGQGADSNQPQHF